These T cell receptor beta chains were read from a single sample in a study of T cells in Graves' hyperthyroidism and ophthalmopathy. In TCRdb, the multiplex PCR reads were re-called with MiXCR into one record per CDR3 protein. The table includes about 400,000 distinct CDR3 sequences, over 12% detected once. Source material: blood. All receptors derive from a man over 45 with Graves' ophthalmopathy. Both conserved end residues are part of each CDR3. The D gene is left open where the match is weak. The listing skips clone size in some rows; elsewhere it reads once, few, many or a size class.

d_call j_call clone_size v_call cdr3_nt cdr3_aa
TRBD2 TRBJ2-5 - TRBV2 TGTGCCAGCAGTGAGACTAGCGGGAGCGTGGGAGAGACCCAGTACTTC CASSETSGSVGETQYF
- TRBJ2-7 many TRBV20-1 TGCAGTGCAAGGCGTGACGCACACGAGCAGTACTTC CSARRDAHEQYF
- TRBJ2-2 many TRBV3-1 TGTGCCAGCAGCCAACCTACCGGAGGCCGGGGGGAGCTGTTTTTT CASSQPTGGRGELFF
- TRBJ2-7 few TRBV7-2 TGTGCCAGCAGCTTAGTTCGACACGAGCAGTACTTC CASSLVRHEQYF
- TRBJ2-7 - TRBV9 TGTGCCAGCAGCGTAGGTCCTAGCGCGAGCTCCTACGAGCAGTACTTC CASSVGPSASSYEQYF
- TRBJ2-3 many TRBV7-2 TGTGCCAGCAGCATACCCCACACAGATACGCAGTATTTT CASSIPHTDTQYF
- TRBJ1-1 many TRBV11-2 TGTGCCAGCAGCTTAGTAGTCGACACTGAAGCTTTCTTT CASSLVVDTEAFF
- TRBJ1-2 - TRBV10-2 TGCACCAGCTCCGGACAGATAAACTATGGCTACACCTTC CTSSGQINYGYTF
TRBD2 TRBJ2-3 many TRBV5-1 TGCGCCAGCAGCTTGGGACTAGCGGAGTGGAGAGTCGGCACAGATACGCAGTATTTT CASSLGLAEWRVGTDTQYF
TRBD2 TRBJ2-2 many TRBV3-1 TGTGCCAGCAGCCGTCGGACTAGCGGGACCGGGGAGCTGTTTTTT CASSRRTSGTGELFF
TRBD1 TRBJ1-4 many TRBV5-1 TGCGCCAGCAGCTTAGGGACAGGGGTTAATGAAAAACTGTTTTTT CASSLGTGVNEKLFF
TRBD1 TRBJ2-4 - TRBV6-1 TGTGCCAGCAGTCCCGGGACAGGGGTAGTCAAAAACATTCAGTACTTC CASSPGTGVVKNIQYF
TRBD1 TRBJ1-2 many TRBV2 TGTGCCAGCAGCGGCCCGGACAGGGCCCAATATGGCTACACCTTC CASSGPDRAQYGYTF